This T cell receptor (beta chain) comes out of a study of T cell repertoires in cytomegalovirus infection. Looking at the study overall: CMV infection together with matching HLA type was indicated by public TCR beta signatures.

As for this clonotype: This may be a read error: a much more frequent sequence differs by one nucleotide.

TCRdb reanalysed the reads using MiXCR and keeps one entry per CDR3 protein. Of around 100,000 distinct CDR3 sequences in the sample, approximately 16% are singletons; the top ten hold over 8%. Specimen: PBMCs. This receptor was identified in a human donor in good health (CMV status not recorded). Some clones in this sample may be carry-over from other donors' samples.

CDR3 amino acids: CARSLQGQQETQYF. CDR3 coding DNA: TGTGCCAGAAGCTTACAGGGACAACAAGAGACCCAGTACTTC. The chain combines TRBV7-2 with TRBJ2-5, with a tentative D call TRBD1 (6 bases). The CDR3 is 14 amino acids. The germline V gene has CDR1 SGHTA and CDR2 FQGNSA. The entire variable domain, with the rest obtained from reference TRBV7-2 and TRBJ2-5, is as follows: GAGVSQSPSNKVTEKGKDVELRCDPISGHTALYWYRQSLGQGLEFLIYFQGNSAPDKSGLPSDRFSAERTGGSVSTLTIQRTQQEDSAVYLCARSLQGQQETQYFGPGTRLLVL.